The source of this T cell receptor (beta chain) is a study of T cells in Graves' hyperthyroidism and ophthalmopathy. The study's findings and limits: Peripheral blood also featured most of the thyroid clonotypes expanded above 0.001.

Amplified regions were TCR beta CDR3 sequences from RNA transcripts. During a first-round RT-PCR of the TCR CDR3, the HTBI primer set was used. TCRdb passed the multiplex PCR reads through MiXCR, listing each CDR3 protein once. The top ten clones hold under 55% of a sample with some 490,000 distinct CDR3 sequences, approximately 22% of them seen once. This clonotype was observed many times. Its antigen is as yet unknown. Germline V gives CDR1 LGHDT, CDR2 YNNKEL (reference sequence). The V and J ends lost 4 bases and 3 bases, in that order; junction bases with no gene match: 2. This CDR3 is built from 15 residues.

This clonotype was sampled from a woman in her 70s with Graves' ophthalmopathy. The J gene is TRBJ2-5, the V gene TRBV3-1; 13 bases are a match to TRBD2. What was sequenced was blood. DNA of the CDR3: TGTGCCAGCAGCCCAGGACTAGCGGGAGAAGAGACCCAGTACTTC. Translated, it gives CASSPGLAGEETQYF.